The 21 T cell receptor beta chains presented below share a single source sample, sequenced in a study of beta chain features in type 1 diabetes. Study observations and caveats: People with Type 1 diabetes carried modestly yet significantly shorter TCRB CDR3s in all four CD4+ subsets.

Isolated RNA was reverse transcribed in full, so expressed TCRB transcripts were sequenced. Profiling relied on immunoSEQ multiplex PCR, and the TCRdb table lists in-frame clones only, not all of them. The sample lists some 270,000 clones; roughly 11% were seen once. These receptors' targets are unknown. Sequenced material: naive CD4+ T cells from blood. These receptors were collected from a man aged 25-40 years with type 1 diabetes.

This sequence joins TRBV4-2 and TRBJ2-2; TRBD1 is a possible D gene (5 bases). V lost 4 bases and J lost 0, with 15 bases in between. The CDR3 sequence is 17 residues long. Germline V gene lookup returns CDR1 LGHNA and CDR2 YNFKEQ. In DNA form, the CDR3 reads TGTGCCAGCAGCCCGAACGTAGGGGTCGCGAACACCGGGGAGCTGTTTTTT. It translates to CASSPNVGVANTGELFF.

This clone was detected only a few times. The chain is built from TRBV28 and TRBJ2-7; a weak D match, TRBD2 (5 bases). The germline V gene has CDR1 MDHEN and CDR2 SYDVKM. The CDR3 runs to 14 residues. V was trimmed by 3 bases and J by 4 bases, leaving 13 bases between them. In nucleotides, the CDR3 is TGTGCCAGCAGTTTGTTTGGGGAGCCGTACGAGCAGTACTTC. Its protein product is CASSLFGEPYEQYF.

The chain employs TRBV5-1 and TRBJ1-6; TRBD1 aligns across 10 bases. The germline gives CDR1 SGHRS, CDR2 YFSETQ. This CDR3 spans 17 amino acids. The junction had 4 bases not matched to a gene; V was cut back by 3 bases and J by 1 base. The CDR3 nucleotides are TGCGCCAGCAGCTCGACAGGGGGCCTATCCTATAATTCACCCCTCCACTTT. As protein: CASSSTGGLSYNSPLHF. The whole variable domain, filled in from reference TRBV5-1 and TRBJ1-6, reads KAGVTQTPRYLIKTRGQQVTLSCSPISGHRSVSWYQQTPGQGLQFLFEYFSETQRNKGNFPGRFSGRQFSNSRSEMNVSTLELGDSALYLCASSSTGGLSYNSPLHFGNGTRLTVT.

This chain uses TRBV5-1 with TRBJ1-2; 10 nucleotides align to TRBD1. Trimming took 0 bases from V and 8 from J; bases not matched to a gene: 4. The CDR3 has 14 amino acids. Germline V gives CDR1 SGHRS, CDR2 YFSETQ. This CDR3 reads CASSLDTTGGGYTF. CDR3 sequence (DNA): TGCGCCAGCAGCTTGGATACGACAGGGGGCGGCTACACCTTC. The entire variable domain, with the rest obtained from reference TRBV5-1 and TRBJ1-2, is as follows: KAGVTQTPRYLIKTRGQQVTLSCSPISGHRSVSWYQQTPGQGLQFLFEYFSETQRNKGNFPGRFSGRQFSNSRSEMNVSTLELGDSALYLCASSLDTTGGGYTFGSGTRLTVV.

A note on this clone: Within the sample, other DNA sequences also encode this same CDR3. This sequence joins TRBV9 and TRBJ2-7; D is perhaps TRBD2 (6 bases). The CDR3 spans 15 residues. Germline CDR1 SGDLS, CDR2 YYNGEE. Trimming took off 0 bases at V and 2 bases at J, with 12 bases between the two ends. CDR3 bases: TGTGCCAGCAGCGTAGAACCGGGGGTCCCCTACGAGCAGTACTTC. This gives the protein CASSVEPGVPYEQYF.

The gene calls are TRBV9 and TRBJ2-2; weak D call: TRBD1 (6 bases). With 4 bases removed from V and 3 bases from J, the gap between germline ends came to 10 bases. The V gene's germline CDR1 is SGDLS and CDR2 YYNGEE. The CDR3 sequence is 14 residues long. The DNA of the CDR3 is TGTGCCAGCAGCCCGCGACAGGACACCGGGGAGCTGTTTTTT. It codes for CASSPRQDTGELFF.

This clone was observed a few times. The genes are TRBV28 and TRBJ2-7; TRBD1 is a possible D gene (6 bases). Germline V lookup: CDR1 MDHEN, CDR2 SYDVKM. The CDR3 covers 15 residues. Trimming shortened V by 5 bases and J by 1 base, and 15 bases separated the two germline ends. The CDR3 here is CASSRWGRQSYEQYF. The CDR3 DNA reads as TGTGCCAGCAGTCGATGGGGGCGGCAATCCTACGAGCAGTACTTC.

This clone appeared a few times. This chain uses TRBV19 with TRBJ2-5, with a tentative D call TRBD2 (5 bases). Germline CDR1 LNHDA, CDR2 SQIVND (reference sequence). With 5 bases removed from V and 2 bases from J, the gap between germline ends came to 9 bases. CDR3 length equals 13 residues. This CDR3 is CASSQRQQETQYF. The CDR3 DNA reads TGTGCCAGTAGTCAGCGGCAGCAAGAGACCCAGTACTTC.

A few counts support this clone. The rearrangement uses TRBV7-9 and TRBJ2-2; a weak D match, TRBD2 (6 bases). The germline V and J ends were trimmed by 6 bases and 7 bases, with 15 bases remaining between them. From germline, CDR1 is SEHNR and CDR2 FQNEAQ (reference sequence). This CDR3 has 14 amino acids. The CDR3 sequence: CASSSSAGLGELFF. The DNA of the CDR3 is TGTGCCAGCAGTTCCTCCGCGGGGCTCGGGGAGCTGTTTTTT.

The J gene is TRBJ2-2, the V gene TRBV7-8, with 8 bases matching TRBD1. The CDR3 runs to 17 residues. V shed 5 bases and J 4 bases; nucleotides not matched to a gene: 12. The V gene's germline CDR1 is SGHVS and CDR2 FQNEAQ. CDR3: CASSTRPGGWITGELFF. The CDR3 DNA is TGTGCCAGCAGCACACGACCAGGGGGCTGGATCACCGGGGAGCTGTTTTTT.

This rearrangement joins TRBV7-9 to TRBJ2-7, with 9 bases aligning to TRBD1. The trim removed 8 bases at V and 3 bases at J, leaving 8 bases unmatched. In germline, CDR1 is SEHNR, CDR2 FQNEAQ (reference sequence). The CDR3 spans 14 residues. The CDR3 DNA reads TGTGCCAGCGGGCGCCGGGACAGGGTCTACGAGCAGTACTTC. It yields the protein CASGRRDRVYEQYF.

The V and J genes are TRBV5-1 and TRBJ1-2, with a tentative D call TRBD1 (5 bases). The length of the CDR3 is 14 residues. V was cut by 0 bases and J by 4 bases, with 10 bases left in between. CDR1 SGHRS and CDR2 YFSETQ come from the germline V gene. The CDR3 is CASSLAPGSYGYTF. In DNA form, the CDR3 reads TGCGCCAGCAGCTTGGCTCCAGGGTCCTATGGCTACACCTTC.

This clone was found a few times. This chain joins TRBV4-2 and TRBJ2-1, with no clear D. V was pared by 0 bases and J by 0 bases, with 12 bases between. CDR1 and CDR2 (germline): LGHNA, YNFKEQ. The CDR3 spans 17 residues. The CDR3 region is CASSQDIKADSYNEQFF. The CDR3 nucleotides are TGTGCCAGCAGCCAAGATATCAAGGCGGACTCCTACAATGAGCAGTTCTTC.

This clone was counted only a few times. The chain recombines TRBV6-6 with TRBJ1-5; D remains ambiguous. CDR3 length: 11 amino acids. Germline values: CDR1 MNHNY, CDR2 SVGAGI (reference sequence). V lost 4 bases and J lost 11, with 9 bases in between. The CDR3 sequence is CASSSYNSQHF. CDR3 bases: TGTGCCAGCAGTTCTTATAATTCCCAGCATTTT.

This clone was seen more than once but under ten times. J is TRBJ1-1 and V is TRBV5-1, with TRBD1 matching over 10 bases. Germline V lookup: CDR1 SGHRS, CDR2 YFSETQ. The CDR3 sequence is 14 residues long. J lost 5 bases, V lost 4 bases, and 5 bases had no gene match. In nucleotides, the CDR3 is TGCGCCAGCAGCCTCGGACAGGGGGAAACTGAAGCTTTCTTT. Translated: CASSLGQGETEAFF.

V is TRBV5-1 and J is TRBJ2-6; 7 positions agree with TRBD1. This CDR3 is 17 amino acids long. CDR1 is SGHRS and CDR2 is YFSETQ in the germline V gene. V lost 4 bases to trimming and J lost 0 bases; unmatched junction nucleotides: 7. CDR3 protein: CASSPTTGSSGANVLTF. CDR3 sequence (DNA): TGCGCCAGCAGCCCGACGACAGGGAGCTCTGGGGCCAACGTCCTGACTTTC. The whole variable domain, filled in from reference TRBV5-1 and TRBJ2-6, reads KAGVTQTPRYLIKTRGQQVTLSCSPISGHRSVSWYQQTPGQGLQFLFEYFSETQRNKGNFPGRFSGRQFSNSRSEMNVSTLELGDSALYLCASSPTTGSSGANVLTFGAGSRLTVL.

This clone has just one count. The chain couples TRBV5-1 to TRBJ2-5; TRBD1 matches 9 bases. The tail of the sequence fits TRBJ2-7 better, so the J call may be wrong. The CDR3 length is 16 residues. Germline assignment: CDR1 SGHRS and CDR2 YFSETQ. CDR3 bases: TGCGCCAGCAGCTTATCGGGATGGGGACAGGGATCCGAGCAGTACTTC. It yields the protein CASSLSGWGQGSEQYF.

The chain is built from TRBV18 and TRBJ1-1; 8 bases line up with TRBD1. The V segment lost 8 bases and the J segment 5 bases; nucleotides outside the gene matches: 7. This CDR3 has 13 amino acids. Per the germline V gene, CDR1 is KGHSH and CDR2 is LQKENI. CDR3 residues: CASVQGAHTEAFF. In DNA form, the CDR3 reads TGTGCCAGCGTTCAGGGGGCGCATACTGAAGCTTTCTTT.

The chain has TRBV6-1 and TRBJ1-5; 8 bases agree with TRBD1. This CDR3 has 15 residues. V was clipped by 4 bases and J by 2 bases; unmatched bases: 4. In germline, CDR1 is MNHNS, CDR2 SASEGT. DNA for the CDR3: TGTGCCAGCAGTGCGGGGACAGGCCGCAATCAGCCCCAGCATTTT. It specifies CASSAGTGRNQPQHF.

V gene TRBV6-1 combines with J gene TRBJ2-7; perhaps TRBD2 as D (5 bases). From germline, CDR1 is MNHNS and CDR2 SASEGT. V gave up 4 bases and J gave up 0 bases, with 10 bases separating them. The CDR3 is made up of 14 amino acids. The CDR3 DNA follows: TGTGCCAGCAGTGGGACTCTTGGCTCCTACGAGCAGTACTTC. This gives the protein CASSGTLGSYEQYF.

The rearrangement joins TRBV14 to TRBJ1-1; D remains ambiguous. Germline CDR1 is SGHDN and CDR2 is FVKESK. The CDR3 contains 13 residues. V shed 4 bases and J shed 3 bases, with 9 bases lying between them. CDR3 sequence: CASSRGGDTEAFF. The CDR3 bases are TGTGCCAGCAGCCGCGGCGGGGACACTGAAGCTTTCTTT.